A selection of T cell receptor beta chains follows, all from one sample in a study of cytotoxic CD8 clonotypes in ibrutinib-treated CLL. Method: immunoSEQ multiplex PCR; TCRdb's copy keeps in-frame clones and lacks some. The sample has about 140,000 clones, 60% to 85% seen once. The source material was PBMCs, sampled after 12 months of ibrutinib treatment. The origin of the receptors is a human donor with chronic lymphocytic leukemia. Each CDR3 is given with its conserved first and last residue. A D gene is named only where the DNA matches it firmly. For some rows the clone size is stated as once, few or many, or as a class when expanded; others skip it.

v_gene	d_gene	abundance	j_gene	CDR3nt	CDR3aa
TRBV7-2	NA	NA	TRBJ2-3	TGTGCCAGCAGCGTAATTACTAGCACAGATACGCAGTATTTT	CASSVITSTDTQYF
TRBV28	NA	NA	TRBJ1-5	TGTGCCAGCAGTTCACTCGTTGGTCCCCAGCATTTT	CASSSLVGPQHF
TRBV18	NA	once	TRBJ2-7	TGTGCCAGCTCACCAGCGGACGGCTACGAGCAGTACTTC	CASSPADGYEQYF
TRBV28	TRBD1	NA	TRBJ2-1	TGTGCCAGCAGTTGGACAGGGGGTGGTCGTGAGCAGTTCTTC	CASSWTGGGREQFF
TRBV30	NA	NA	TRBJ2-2	TGTGCCTGGAGTCCACCGAACACCGGGGAGCTGTTTTTT	CAWSPPNTGELFF
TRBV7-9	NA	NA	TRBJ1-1	TGTGCCAGCAGCTCCCCCTCGCACTTTGAAGCTTTCTTT	CASSSPSHFEAFF
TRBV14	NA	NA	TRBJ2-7	TGTGCCAGCAGCCAGGCCACGGGGATCTCCTACGAGCAGTACTTC	CASSQATGISYEQYF
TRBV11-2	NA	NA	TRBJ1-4	TGTGCCAGCAGCTTAGGGGCGGAAAATGAAAAACTGTTTTTT	CASSLGAENEKLFF
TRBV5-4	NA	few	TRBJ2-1	TGTGCCAGCAGCAAGGACGGACCCCTAAGTACCTACAATGAGCAGTTCTTC	CASSKDGPLSTYNEQFF
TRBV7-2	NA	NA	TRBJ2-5	TGTGCCAGCAGCTTAGCGAGGGCCGTGGAGACCCAGTACTTC	CASSLARAVETQYF
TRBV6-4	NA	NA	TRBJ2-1	TGTGCCAGCAGCCCCGGGACTCAGAATGAGCAGTTCTTC	CASSPGTQNEQFF
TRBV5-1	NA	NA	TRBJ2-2	TGCGCCAGCAGGTTTACAACGGACAGCTGGGAGCTGTTTTTT	CASRFTTDSWELFF
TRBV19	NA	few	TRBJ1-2	TGTGCCAGTAGTACAGGACCGAATGGCTACACCTTC	CASSTGPNGYTF
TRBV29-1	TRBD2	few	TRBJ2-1	TGCAGCGTCCCGGGACTAGCGAGCAATGAGCAGTTCTTC	CSVPGLASNEQFF
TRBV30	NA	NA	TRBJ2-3	TGTGCCTGGAACCCCAGCACAGATACGCAGTATTTT	CAWNPSTDTQYF
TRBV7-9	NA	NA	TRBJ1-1	TGTGCCAGCAGCCCGCCGGGGCACGTTGAAGCTTTCTTT	CASSPPGHVEAFF
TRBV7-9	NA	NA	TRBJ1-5	TGTGCCAGCAGCCGGACAGCAGATCAGCCCCAGCATTTT	CASSRTADQPQHF
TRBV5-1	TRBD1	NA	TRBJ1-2	TGCGCCAGCAGCAGGACAGGGGCTGGCTACACCTTC	CASSRTGAGYTF
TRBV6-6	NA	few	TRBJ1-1	TGTGCCAGCAGTGATAGGCGGACTGAAGCTTTCTTT	CASSDRRTEAFF
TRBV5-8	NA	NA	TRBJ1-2	TGTGCCAGCACCGCCCCGGGGGCTGGCTACACCTTC	CASTAPGAGYTF
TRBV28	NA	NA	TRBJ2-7	TGTGCCAGCACTTTCGGAGGGGCCTCCTCCTACGAGCAGTACTTC	CASTFGGASSYEQYF
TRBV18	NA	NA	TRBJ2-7	TGTGCCAGCTCACTCGGGATTGCCTACGAGCAGTACTTC	CASSLGIAYEQYF
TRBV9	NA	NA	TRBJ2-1	TGTGCCAGCAGCGTAGCTAACAGATACAATGAGCAGTTCTTC	CASSVANRYNEQFF
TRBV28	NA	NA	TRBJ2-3	TGTGCCAGCAGCATAAGGGCTCCTACCCCTACGCAGTATTTT	CASSIRAPTPTQYF
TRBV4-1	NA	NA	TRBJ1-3	TGCGCCAGCAGCCAAGGCCCGGGGGCTGGAAACACCATATATTTT	CASSQGPGAGNTIYF
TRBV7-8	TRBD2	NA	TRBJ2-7	TGTGCCAGCAGCTTAAGGACTAGCGGGGGCTCAATTCCCTACGAGCAGTACTTC	CASSLRTSGGSIPYEQYF
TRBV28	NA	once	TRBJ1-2	TGTGCCAGCAGTTTGGTTAACTATGGCTACACCTTC	CASSLVNYGYTF
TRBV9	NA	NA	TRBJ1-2	TGTGCCAGCTCTCAGAACTATGGCTACACCTTC	CASSQNYGYTF
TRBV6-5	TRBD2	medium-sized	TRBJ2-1	TGTGCCAGCAGATTCTATGGGGGGGAGAATGAGCAGTTCTTC	CASRFYGGENEQFF
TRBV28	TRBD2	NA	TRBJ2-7	TGTGCCAGCAGTCTGACTAGCGGCCCCTACGAGCAGTACTTC	CASSLTSGPYEQYF
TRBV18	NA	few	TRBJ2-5	TGTGCCAGCTCACCACCGCTATTATTAGCGCAGGAGACCCAGTACTTC	CASSPPLLLAQETQYF
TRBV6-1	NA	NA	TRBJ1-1	TGTGCCAGCAGTGAAGCGCCTTATCGTCACACTGAAGCTTTCTTT	CASSEAPYRHTEAFF